Listed below are T cell receptor beta chains from one sample, sequenced in a study of sequential checkpoint blockade in melanoma. Assay: immunoSEQ multiplex PCR; the TCRdb copy retains only in-frame clones and omits some. The top ten clones hold about 10% of a sample with about 9,200 clones, about 23% of them seen once. This specimen was tumor tissue (inferred from file names), taken from a patient given nivolumab and ipilimumab in sequence. The source is a human donor with melanoma. CDR3s include the opening cysteine and the closing phenylalanine or tryptophan. Fields, in order: V gene, D gene, clone size, J gene, CDR3 protein, CDR3 DNA. A D gene is named only where the DNA matches it firmly. Only some rows state a clone size, as once, few, many or a class for expanded clones.

TRBV4-1	TRBD1	medium-sized	TRBJ2-7	CASSPQDRGGYEQYF	TGCGCCAGCAGCCCCCAGGACAGGGGCGGCTACGAGCAGTACTTC
TRBV11-3	TRBD1	-	TRBJ2-3	CASSFGQGIDTQYF	TGTGCCAGCAGCTTTGGACAGGGTATAGATACGCAGTATTTT
TRBV28	-	medium-sized	TRBJ1-1	CASSSYRGQGNTEAFF	TGTGCCAGCAGTAGTTACCGTGGGCAGGGGAACACTGAAGCTTTCTTT
TRBV11-3	TRBD1	-	TRBJ2-7	CASSPSGTGPYEQYF	TGTGCCAGCAGCCCCTCCGGGACAGGCCCCTACGAGCAGTACTTC
TRBV6-8	-	many	TRBJ1-1	CAISANLNTEAFF	TGTGCCATCAGCGCGAATCTGAACACTGAAGCTTTCTTT
TRBV28	TRBD1	few	TRBJ1-1	CASSSWGQGSTEAFF	TGTGCCAGCAGTTCCTGGGGACAGGGGAGCACTGAAGCTTTCTTT
TRBV11-3	-	few	TRBJ2-2	CASSLLRGTGELFF	TGTGCCAGCAGCTTATTAAGGGGCACCGGGGAGCTGTTTTTT
TRBV28	-	few	TRBJ1-1	CASSQAGKDTEAFF	TGTGCCAGCAGCCAAGCGGGGAAAGACACTGAAGCTTTCTTT
TRBV9	TRBD2	-	TRBJ2-5	CASSVDLAGLRGETQYF	TGTGCCAGCAGCGTAGATTTAGCGGGGCTAAGGGGAGAGACCCAGTACTTC
TRBV6-8	TRBD1	-	TRBJ1-6	CAIRDRDSPLHF	TGTGCCATCAGAGACAGGGATTCACCCCTCCACTTT
TRBV9	-	-	TRBJ1-5	CASSGRGESNQPQHF	TGTGCCAGCAGCGGAAGAGGGGAAAGCAATCAGCCCCAGCATTTT
TRBV6-8	-	many	TRBJ2-7	CASSDWGRASYEQYF	TGTGCCAGCAGTGATTGGGGCAGGGCATCCTACGAGCAGTACTTC
TRBV11-3	-	-	TRBJ1-6	CASSSAGLGSPLHF	TGTGCCAGCAGCTCCGCAGGGTTGGGTTCACCCCTCCACTTT
TRBV11-3	TRBD2	medium-sized	TRBJ2-3	CASSQTSGGADTQYF	TGTGCCAGCAGCCAGACTAGCGGGGGGGCGGATACGCAGTATTTT
TRBV15	TRBD1	-	TRBJ1-2	CATSRNTDRGDNYGYTF	TGTGCCACCAGCAGGAACACCGACAGGGGGGATAACTATGGCTACACCTTC
TRBV30	-	-	TRBJ2-3	CAWSRGSTDTQYF	TGTGCCTGGAGTAGGGGTTCCACAGATACGCAGTATTTT
TRBV6-8	-	few	TRBJ1-3	CASTNRRASGNTIYF	TGTGCCAGCACGAACAGACGAGCCTCTGGAAACACCATATATTTT
TRBV5-1	TRBD1	-	TRBJ1-2	CASSQNGGDRQSYGYTF	TGCGCCAGCAGCCAAAACGGAGGGGACAGGCAGAGCTATGGCTACACCTTC
TRBV29-1	-	few	TRBJ1-2	CSVSDRSGNGYTF	TGCAGCGTATCGGACAGAAGTGGGAATGGCTACACCTTC
TRBV28	-	-	TRBJ1-2	CASSLGGLKSYGYTF	TGTGCCAGCAGTTTGGGGGGGCTTAAGTCTTATGGCTACACCTTC
TRBV14	-	once	TRBJ2-4	CASSPGLGTKNIQYF	TGTGCCAGCAGCCCGGGGTTAGGAACCAAAAACATTCAGTACTTC
TRBV6-8	-	-	TRBJ2-1	CAGGGYHYNEQFF	TGTGCCGGGGGGGGCTACCACTACAATGAGCAGTTCTTC
TRBV6-8	-	-	TRBJ2-5	CASGGQGGGETQYF	TGTGCCAGTGGGGGGCAGGGAGGGGGAGAGACCCAGTACTTC
TRBV30	-	-	TRBJ2-3	CASWGSDGTDTQYF	TGTGCCTCCTGGGGCAGTGATGGCACAGATACGCAGTATTTT